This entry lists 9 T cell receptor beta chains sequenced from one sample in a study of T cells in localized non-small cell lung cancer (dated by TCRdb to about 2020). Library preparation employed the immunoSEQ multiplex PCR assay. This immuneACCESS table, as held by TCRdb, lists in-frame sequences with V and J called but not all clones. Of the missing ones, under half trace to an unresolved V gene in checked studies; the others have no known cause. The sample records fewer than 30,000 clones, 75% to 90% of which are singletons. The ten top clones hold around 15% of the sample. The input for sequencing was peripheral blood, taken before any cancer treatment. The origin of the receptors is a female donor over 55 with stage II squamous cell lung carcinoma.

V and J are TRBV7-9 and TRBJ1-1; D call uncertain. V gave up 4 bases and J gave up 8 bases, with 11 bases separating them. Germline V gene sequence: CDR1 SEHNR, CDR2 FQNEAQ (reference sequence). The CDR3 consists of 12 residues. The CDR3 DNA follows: TGTGCCAGCAGCTACCCATCGCCCGAAGCTTTCTTT. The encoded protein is CASSYPSPEAFF.

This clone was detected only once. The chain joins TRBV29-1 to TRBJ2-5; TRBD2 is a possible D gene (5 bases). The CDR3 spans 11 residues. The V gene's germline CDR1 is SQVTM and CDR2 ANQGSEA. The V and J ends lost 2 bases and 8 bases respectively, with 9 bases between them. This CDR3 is CSVEKGDTQYF. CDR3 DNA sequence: TGCAGCGTTGAAAAGGGAGACACCCAGTACTTC.

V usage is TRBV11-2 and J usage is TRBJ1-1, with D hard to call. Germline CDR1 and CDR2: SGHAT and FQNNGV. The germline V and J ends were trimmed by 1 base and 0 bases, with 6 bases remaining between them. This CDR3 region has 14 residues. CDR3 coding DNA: TGTGCCAGCAGCTTAGGTTCGGTGAACACTGAAGCTTTCTTT. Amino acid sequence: CASSLGSVNTEAFF.

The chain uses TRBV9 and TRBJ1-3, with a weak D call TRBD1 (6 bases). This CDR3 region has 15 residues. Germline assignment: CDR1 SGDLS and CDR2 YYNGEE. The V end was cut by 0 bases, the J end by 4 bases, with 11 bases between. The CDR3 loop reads CASSVAGARGNTIYF. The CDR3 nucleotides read TGTGCCAGCAGCGTAGCGGGGGCGCGCGGAAACACCATATATTTT.

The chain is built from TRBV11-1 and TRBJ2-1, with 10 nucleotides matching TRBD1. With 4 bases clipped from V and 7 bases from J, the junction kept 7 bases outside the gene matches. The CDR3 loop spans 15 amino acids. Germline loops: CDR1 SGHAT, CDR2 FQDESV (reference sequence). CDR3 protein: CASSSDRGLFNEQFF. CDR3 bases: TGTGCCAGCAGCTCCGACAGGGGGCTATTTAATGAGCAGTTCTTC.

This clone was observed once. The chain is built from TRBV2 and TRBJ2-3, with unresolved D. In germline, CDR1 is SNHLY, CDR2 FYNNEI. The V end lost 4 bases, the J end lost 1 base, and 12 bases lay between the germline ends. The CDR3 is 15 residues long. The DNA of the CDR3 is TGTGCCAGCAGTGTAGGCGGATGGGGCACAGATACGCAGTATTTT. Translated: CASSVGGWGTDTQYF.

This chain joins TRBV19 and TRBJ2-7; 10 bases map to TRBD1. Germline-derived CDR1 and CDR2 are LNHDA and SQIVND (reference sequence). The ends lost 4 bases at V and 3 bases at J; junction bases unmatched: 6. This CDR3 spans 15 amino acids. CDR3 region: CASSRGTGVRYEQYF. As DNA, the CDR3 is TGTGCCAGTAGTAGGGGGACAGGGGTACGCTACGAGCAGTACTTC.

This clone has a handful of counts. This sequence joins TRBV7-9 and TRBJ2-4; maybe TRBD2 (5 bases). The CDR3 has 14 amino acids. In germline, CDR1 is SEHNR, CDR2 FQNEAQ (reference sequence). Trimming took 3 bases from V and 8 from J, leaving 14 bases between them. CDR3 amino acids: CASSFGRERDIQYF. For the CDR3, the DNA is TGTGCCAGCAGCTTTGGAAGGGAGAGAGACATTCAGTACTTC.

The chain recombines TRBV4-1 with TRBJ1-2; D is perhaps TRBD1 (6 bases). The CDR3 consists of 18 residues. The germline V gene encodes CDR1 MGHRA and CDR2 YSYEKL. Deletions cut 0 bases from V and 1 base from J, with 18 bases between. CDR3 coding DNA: TGCGCCAGCAGCCAAGAAGGACAGCTTCTGATTATTAACTATGGCTACACCTTC. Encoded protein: CASSQEGQLLIINYGYTF.